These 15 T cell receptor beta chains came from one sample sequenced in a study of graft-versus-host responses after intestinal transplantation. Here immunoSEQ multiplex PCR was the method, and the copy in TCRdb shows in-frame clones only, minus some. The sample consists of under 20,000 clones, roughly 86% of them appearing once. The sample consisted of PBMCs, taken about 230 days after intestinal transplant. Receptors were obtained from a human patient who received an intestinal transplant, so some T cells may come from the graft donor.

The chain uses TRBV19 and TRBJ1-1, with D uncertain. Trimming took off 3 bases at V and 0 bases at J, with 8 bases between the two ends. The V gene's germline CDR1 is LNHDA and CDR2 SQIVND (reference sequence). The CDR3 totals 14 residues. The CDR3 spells CASSMDGMNTEAFF. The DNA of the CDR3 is TGTGCCAGTAGTATGGACGGCATGAACACTGAAGCTTTCTTT.

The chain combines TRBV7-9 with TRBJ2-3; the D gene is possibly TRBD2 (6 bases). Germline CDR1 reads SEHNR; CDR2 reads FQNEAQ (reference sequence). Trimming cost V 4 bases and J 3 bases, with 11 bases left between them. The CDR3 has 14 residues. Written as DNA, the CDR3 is TGTGCCAGCAGCTCCCCTCGGGGGACAGATACGCAGTATTTT. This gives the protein CASSSPRGTDTQYF.

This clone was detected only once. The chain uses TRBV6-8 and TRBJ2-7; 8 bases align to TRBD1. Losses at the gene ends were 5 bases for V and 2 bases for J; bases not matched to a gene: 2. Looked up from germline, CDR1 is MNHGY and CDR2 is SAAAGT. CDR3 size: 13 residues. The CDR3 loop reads CASSRDRTYEQYF. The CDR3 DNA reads TGTGCCAGCAGTCGGGACAGGACCTACGAGCAGTACTTC.

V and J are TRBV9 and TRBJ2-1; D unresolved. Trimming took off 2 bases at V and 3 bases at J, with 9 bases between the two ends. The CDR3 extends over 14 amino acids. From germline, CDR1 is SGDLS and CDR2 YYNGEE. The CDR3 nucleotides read TGTGCCAGCAGCGTCTTTGATTACTACAATGAGCAGTTCTTC. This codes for CASSVFDYYNEQFF.

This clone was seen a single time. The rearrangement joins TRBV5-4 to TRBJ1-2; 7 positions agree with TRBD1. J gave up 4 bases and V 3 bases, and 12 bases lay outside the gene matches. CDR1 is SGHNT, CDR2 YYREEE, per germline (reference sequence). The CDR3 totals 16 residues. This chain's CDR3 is CASSSPTGEGVYGYTF. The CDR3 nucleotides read TGTGCCAGCAGCTCCCCCACAGGGGAGGGAGTCTATGGCTACACCTTC.

The CDR3 coding sequence is TGTGCCAGCAGTCTCTCGTCGGGGGACCAAGAGACCCAGTACTTC. Its protein is CASSLSSGDQETQYF. V and J are TRBV6-5 and TRBJ2-5, with D tentatively TRBD2 (6 bases). Trimming pared 5 bases from V and 0 bases from J, leaving 13 bases between. Germline V CDR1 and CDR2: MNHEY, SVGAGI. The CDR3 loop spans 15 amino acids.

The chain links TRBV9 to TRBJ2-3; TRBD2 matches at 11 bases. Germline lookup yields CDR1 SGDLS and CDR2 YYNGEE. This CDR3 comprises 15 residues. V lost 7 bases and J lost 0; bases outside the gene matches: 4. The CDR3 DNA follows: TGTGCCAGCGGCACTAGCGGGGGCAGCACAGATACGCAGTATTTT. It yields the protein CASGTSGGSTDTQYF.

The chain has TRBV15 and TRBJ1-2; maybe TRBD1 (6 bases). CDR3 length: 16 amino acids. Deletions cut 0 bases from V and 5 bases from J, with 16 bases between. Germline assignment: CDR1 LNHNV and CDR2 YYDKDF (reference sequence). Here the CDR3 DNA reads TGTGCCACCAGCAGAGACCCACAGGGTCGGGGTTATGGCTACACCTTC. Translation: CATSRDPQGRGYGYTF.

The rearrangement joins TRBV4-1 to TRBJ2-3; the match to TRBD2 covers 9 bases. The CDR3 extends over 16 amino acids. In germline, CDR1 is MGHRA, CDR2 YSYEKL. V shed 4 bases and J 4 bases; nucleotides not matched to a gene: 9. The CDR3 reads CASSLERGLAPDTQYF. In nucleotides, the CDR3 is TGCGCCAGCAGCCTCGAGCGGGGACTAGCACCAGATACGCAGTATTTT.

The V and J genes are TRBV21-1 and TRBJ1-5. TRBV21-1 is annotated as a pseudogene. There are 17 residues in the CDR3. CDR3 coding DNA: TGTGCCAGCAGGAATACCCTAGCTACTTGGCATCATCAGCCCCAGCATTTT. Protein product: CASRNTLATWHHQPQHF.

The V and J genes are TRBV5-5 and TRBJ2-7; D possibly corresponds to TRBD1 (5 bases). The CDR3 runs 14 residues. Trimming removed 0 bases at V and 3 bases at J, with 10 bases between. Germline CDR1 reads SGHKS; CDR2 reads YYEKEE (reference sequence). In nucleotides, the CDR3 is TGTGCCAGCAGCTTGGGGGGCCCCAGCTACGAGCAGTACTTC. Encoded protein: CASSLGGPSYEQYF.

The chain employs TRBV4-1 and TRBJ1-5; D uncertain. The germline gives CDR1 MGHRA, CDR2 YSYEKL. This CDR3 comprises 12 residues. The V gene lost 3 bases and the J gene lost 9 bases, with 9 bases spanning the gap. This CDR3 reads CASSHGGRPQHF. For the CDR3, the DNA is TGCGCCAGCAGCCACGGAGGCCGGCCCCAGCATTTT.

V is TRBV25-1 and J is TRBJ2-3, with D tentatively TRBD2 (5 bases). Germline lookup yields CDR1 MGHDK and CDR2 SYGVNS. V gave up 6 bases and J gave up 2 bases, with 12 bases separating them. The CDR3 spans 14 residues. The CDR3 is CASRGGGDTDTQYF. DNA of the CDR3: TGTGCCAGCAGGGGCGGAGGAGACACAGATACGCAGTATTTT.

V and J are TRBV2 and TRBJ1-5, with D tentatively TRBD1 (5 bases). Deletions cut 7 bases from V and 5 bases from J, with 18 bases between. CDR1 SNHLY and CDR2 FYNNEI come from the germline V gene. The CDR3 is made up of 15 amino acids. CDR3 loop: CASTGWGSEDQPQHF. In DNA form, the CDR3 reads TGTGCCAGCACCGGCTGGGGCAGCGAGGATCAGCCCCAGCATTTT.

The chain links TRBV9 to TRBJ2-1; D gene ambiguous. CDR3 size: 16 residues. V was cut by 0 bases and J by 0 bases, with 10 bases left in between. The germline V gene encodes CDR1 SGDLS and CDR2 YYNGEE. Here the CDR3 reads CASSVEVTSSYNEQFF. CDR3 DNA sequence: TGTGCCAGCAGCGTAGAGGTCACCAGCTCCTACAATGAGCAGTTCTTC.